This TCR beta chain was captured by sequencing in a study of human T cells and chemical hapten exposure. CDR3 length equals 13 residues. V was cut by 1 base and J by 10 bases, with 11 bases left in between. Germline CDR1 and CDR2: SGHAT and FQNNGV. TCRdb reprocessed the RACE reads via MiXCR and lists one record per CDR3 protein. The repertoire holds around 39,000 distinct CDR3 sequences, with just under 6.5% as singletons. The time point denotes: patch test 1, 2 weeks after DPC sensitization. Treatment described: therapeutic diphenylcyclopropenone sensitization with weekly scalp DPC. Before extraction, the whole blood was not fractionated, and total RNA was taken from it.

This rearrangement joins TRBV11-2 to TRBJ2-1, with no clear D. The TCR sequence derives from a woman aged 25 to 39 with alopecia areata. Some clones in this sample may be carry-over from other donors' samples. The specimen comprised whole blood, sampled in connection with sensitization to the hapten diphenylcyclopropenone (DPC). The CDR3 nucleotides are TGTGCCAGCAGCTTAGCTGGGTTTGGGGAGCAGTTCTTC. Translated, it gives CASSLAGFGEQFF.